This T cell receptor (beta chain) was identified during a study of blood T cells in healthy people across ages. Study conclusions and caveats: Per million T cells, TCR beta diversity dropped roughly linearly as age increased. Donor CMV status, an unknown factor, possibly confounded changes in expanded clonotypes.

The CDR3 is 14 residues long. J gave up 4 bases and V 1 base, and 4 bases lay outside the gene matches. CDR1 is MGHRA, CDR2 YSYEKL, per germline. Concerning this clonotype itself: No antigen is known for it.

Alongside a J-beta primer mix, a sample-barcoded 5' primer served in a second PCR lasting roughly 6 to 11 cycles. One entry per CDR3 protein, called by TCRdb with MiXCR from the 5' RACE reads. Here the sample spans around 1,000,000 distinct CDR3 sequences, roughly a quarter being singletons. These data were likewise used in another study, on T cells of mothers and their children.

This receptor was taken from a girl aged 2 to 10 in good health. The source material was blood. The rearrangement joins TRBV4-1 to TRBJ2-7; 7 bases line up with TRBD1. The CDR3 DNA reads as TGCGCCAGCAGCCAAGTCGAGGGGGCGTACGAGCAGTACTTC. Amino acids: CASSQVEGAYEQYF.